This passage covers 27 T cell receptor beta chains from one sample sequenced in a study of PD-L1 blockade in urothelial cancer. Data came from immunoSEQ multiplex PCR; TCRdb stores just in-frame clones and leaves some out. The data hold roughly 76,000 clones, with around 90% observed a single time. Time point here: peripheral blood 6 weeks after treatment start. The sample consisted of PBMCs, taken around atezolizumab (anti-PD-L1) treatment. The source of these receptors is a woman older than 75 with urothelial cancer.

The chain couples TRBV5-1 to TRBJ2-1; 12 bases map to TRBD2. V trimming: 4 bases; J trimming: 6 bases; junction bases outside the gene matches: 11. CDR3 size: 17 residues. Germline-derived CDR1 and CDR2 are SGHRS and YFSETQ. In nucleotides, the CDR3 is TGCGCCAGCAGCGGGGGGCTAGCGGGAGGGCCCCCCAATGAGCAGTTCTTC. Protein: CASSGGLAGGPPNEQFF.

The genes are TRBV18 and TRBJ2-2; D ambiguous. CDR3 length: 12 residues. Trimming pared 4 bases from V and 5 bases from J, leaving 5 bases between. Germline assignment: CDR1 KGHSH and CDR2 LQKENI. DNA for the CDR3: TGTGCCAGCTCACTTCTGACCGGGGAGCTGTTTTTT. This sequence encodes CASSLLTGELFF.

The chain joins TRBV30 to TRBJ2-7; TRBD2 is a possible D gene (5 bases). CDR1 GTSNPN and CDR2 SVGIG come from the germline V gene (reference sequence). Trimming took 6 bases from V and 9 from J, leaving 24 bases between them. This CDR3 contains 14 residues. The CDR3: CACTAASIAGWQYF. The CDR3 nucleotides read TGTGCCTGTACCGCGGCTAGCATTGCCGGGTGGCAGTACTTC.

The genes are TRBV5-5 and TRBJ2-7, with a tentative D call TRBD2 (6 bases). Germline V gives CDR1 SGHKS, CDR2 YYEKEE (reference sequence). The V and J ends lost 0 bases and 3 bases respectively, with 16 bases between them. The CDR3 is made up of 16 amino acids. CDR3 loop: CASSLVGRKENYEQYF. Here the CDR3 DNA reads TGTGCCAGCAGCTTGGTAGGGAGGAAGGAAAACTACGAGCAGTACTTC. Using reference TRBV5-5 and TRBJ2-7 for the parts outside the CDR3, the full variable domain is DAGVTQSPTHLIKTRGQQVTLRCSPISGHKSVSWYQQVLGQGPQFIFQYYEKEERGRGNFPDRFSARQFPNYSSELNVNALLLGDSALYLCASSLVGRKENYEQYFGPGTRLTVT.

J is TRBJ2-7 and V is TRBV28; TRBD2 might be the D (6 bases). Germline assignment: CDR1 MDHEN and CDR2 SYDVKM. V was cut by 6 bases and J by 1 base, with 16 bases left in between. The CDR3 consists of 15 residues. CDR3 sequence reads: CASSRPGVGSYEQYF. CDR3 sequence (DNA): TGTGCCAGCAGCCGGCCGGGGGTCGGGTCCTACGAGCAGTACTTC.

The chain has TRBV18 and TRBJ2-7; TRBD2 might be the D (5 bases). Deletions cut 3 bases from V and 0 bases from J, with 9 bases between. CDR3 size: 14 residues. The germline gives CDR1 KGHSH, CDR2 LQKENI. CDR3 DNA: TGTGCCAGCTCACCGGACGGAGGCTCCTACGAGCAGTACTTC. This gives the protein CASSPDGGSYEQYF.

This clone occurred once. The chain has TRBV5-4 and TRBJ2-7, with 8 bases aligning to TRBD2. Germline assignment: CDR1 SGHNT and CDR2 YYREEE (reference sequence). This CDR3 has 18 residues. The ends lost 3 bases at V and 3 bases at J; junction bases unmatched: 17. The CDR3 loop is CASSSPPGSSGTGYEQYF. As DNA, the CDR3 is TGTGCCAGCAGCTCGCCACCGGGGAGTAGCGGGACGGGCTACGAGCAGTACTTC.

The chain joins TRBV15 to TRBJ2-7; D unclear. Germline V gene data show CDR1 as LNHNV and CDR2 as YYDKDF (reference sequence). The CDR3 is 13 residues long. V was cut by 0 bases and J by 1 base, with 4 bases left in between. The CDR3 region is CATSRDPSYEQYF. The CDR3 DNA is TGTGCCACCAGCAGAGATCCGTCCTACGAGCAGTACTTC. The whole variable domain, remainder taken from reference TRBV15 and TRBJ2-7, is DAMVIQNPRYQVTQFGKPVTLSCSQTLNHNVMYWYQQKSSQAPKLLFHYYDKDFNNEADTPDNFQSRRPNTSFCFLDIRSPGLGDTAMYLCATSRDPSYEQYFGPGTRLTVT.

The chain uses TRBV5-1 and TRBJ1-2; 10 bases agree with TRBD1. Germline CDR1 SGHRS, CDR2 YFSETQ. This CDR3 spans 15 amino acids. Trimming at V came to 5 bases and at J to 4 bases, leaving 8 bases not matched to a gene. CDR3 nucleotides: TGCGCCAGCAGTCGGAGGGACAGGGGACCCTATGGCTACACCTTC. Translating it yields CASSRRDRGPYGYTF.

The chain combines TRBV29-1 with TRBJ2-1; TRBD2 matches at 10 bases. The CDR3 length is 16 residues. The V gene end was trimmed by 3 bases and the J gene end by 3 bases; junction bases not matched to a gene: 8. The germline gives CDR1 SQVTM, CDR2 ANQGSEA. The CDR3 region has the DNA TGCAGCGTTGAGCCTACTAGCGGGATGCACTACAATGAGCAGTTCTTC. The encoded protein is CSVEPTSGMHYNEQFF.

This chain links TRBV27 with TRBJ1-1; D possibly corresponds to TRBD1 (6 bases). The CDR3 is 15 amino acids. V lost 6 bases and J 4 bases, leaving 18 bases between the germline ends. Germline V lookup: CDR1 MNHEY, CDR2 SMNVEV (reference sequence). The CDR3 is CASRSEQGMGTEAFF. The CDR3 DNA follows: TGTGCCAGCAGATCGGAACAGGGCATGGGCACTGAAGCTTTCTTT.

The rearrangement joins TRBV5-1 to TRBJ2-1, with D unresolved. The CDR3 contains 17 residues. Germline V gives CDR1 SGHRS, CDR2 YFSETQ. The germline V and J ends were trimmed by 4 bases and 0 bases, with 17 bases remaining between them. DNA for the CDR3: TGCGCCAGCAGCCCCGACGGAGCACCTAGCTCCTACAATGAGCAGTTCTTC. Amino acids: CASSPDGAPSSYNEQFF. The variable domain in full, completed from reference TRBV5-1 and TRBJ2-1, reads KAGVTQTPRYLIKTRGQQVTLSCSPISGHRSVSWYQQTPGQGLQFLFEYFSETQRNKGNFPGRFSGRQFSNSRSEMNVSTLELGDSALYLCASSPDGAPSSYNEQFFGPGTRLTVL.

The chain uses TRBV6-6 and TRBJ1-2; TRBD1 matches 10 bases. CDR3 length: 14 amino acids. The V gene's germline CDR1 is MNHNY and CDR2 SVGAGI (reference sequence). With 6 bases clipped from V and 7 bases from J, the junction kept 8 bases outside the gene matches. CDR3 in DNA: TGTGCCAGCAGAGACGGTCGGACAGGGGGTGGCTACACCTTC. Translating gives CASRDGRTGGGYTF.

The CDR3, as DNA: TGTGCCAGTAGTATAGTGCCGGGGAATCAGCCCCAGCATTTT. It specifies CASSIVPGNQPQHF. The chain has TRBV19 and TRBJ1-5; D is unclear. Trimming removed 1 base from V and 4 bases from J, with 8 bases in between. The CDR3 contains 14 residues. In germline, CDR1 is LNHDA, CDR2 SQIVND (reference sequence).

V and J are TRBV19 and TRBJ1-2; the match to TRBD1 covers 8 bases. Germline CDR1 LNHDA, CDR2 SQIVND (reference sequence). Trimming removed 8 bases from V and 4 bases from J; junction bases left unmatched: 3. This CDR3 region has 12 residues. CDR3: CASGDRLYGYTF. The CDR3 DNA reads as TGTGCCAGTGGGGACAGGCTCTATGGCTACACCTTC.

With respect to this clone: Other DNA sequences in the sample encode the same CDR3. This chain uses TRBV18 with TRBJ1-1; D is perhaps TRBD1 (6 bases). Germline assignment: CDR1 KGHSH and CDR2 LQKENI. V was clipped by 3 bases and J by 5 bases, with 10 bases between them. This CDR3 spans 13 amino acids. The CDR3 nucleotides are TGTGCCAGCTCACCCAGCAGGGGAACTGAAGCTTTCTTT. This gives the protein CASSPSRGTEAFF.

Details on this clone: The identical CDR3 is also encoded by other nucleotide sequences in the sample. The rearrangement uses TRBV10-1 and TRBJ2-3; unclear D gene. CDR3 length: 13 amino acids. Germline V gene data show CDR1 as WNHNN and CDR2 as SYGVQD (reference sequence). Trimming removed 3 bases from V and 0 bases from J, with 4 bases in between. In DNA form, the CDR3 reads TGCGCCAGCAGTGACCCTAGCACAGATACGCAGTATTTT. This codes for CASSDPSTDTQYF.

This CDR3 is CASSEWQARDTEAFF. The CDR3 DNA sequence: TGTGCCAGCAGTGAATGGCAGGCCAGGGACACTGAAGCTTTCTTT. The chain carries TRBV25-1 and TRBJ1-1, with D possibly matching TRBD1 (5 bases). The CDR3 extends over 15 amino acids. Trimming stripped 1 base from V and 3 bases from J, with 12 bases between. Germline assignment: CDR1 MGHDK and CDR2 SYGVNS.

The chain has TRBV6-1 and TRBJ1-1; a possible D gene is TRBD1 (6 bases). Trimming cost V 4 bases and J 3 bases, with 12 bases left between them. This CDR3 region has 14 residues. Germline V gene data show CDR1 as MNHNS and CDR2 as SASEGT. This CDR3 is CASSGQGSHTEAFF. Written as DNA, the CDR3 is TGTGCCAGCAGTGGCCAGGGGTCGCACACTGAAGCTTTCTTT.

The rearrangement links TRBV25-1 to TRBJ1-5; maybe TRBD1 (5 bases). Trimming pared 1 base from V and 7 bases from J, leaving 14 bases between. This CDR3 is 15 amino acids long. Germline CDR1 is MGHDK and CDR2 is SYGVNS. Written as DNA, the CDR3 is TGTGCCAGCAGTGAATCGGGCAGGGCTGGGCAGCCCCAGCATTTT. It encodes CASSESGRAGQPQHF. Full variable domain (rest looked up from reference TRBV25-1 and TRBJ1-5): EADIYQTPRYLVIGTGKKITLECSQTMGHDKMYWYQQDPGMELHLIHYSYGVNSTEKGDLSSESTVSRIRTEHFPLTLESARPSHTSQYLCASSESGRAGQPQHFGDGTRLSIL.

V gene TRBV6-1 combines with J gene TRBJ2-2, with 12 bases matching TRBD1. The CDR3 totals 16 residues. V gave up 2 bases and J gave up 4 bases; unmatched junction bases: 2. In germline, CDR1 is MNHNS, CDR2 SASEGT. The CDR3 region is CASSERDRGPTGELFF. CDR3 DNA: TGTGCCAGCAGTGAAAGGGACAGGGGGCCCACCGGGGAGCTGTTTTTT.

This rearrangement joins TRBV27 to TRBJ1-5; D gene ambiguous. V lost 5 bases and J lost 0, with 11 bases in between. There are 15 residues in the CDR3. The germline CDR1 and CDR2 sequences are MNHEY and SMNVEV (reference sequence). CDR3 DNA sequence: TGTGCCAGCAGTCCGACGGGAAATAGCAATCAGCCCCAGCATTTT. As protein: CASSPTGNSNQPQHF.

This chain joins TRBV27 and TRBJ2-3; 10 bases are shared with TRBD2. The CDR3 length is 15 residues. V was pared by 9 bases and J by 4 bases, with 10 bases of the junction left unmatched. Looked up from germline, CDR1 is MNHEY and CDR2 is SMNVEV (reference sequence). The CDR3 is CASRTPSGRADTQYF. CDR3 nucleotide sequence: TGTGCCAGTAGGACACCCAGCGGGAGGGCAGATACGCAGTATTTT.

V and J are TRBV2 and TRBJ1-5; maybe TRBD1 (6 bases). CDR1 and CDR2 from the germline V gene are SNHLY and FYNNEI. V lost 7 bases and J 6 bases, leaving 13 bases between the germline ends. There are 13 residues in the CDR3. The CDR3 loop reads CASNQGSAQPQHF. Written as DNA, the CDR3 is TGTGCCAGCAACCAGGGGTCGGCTCAGCCCCAGCATTTT. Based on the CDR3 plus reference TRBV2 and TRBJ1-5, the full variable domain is EPEVTQTPSHQVTQMGQEVILRCVPISNHLYFYWYRQILGQKVEFLVSFYNNEISEKSEIFDDQFSVERPDGSNFTLKIRSTKLEDSAMYFCASNQGSAQPQHFGDGTRLSIL.

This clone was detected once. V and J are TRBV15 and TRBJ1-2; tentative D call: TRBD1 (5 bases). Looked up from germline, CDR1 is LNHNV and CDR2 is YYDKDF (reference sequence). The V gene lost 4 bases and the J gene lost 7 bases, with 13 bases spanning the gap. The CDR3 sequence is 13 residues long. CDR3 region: CATSTSRVGGYTF. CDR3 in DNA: TGTGCCACCAGCACCAGCAGGGTCGGTGGCTACACCTTC.

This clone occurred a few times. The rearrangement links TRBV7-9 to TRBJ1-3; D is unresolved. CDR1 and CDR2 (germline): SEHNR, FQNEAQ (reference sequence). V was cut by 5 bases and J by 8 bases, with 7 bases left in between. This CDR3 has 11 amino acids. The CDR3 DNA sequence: TGTGCCAGCAGCCCGGGAGACACCATATATTTT. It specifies CASSPGDTIYF.

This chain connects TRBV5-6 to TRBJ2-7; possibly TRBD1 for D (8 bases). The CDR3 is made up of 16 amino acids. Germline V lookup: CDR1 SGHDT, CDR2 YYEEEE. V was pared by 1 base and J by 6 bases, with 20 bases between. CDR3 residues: CASSLRGGTGKREQYF. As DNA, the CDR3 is TGTGCCAGCAGCTTGAGGGGGGGGACAGGAAAGCGCGAGCAGTACTTC.